The 7 T cell receptor beta chains listed next were all sequenced from one sample in a study of T cells in Graves' hyperthyroidism and ophthalmopathy. RNA transcripts were the template for amplifying TCR beta CDR3 regions. TCR CDR3 regions were first amplified by RT-PCR with HTBI primers. TCRdb passed the multiplex PCR reads through MiXCR, listing each CDR3 protein once. In the table there are a few hundred thousand distinct CDR3 sequences, 11% to 15% of which are singletons. Sequencing was performed on blood. The source of these receptors is a woman in her forties with Graves' hyperthyroidism.

This clonotype was detected many times. CDR3 in DNA: TGTGCCAGCAGCCAAGAAGGGCGGGGCAGCACAGATACGCAGTATTTT. This codes for CASSQEGRGSTDTQYF. The chain carries TRBV3-1 and TRBJ2-3, with TRBD2 as a possible D gene (6 bases). V was cut by 0 bases and J by 0 bases, with 10 bases left in between. This CDR3 has 16 amino acids. CDR1 is LGHDT and CDR2 is YNNKEL in the germline V gene (reference sequence).

This clonotype came up many times. This sequence joins TRBV18 and TRBJ2-1; D may be TRBD2 (5 bases). V was cut by 1 base and J by 7 bases, with 11 bases left in between. Looked up from germline, CDR1 is KGHSH and CDR2 is LQKENI. This CDR3 contains 14 residues. The CDR3 is CASSPRGPGNEQFF. For the CDR3, the DNA is TGTGCCAGCTCACCACGAGGGCCCGGGAATGAGCAGTTCTTC.

The chain recombines TRBV25-1 with TRBJ2-7; 12 positions agree with TRBD1. With V trimmed by 1 base and J by 2 bases, 3 bases remained unmatched. In germline, CDR1 is MGHDK, CDR2 SYGVNS. The CDR3 loop spans 16 amino acids. As DNA, the CDR3 is TGTGCCAGCAGTGAATGGGGGACAGGGGGCGCCTACGAGCAGTACTTC. Its protein product is CASSEWGTGGAYEQYF.

This clonotype was detected ten times or more. The J gene is TRBJ2-2, the V gene TRBV20-1; 9 bases match TRBD2. The germline V gene has CDR1 DFQATT and CDR2 SNEGSKA (reference sequence). The CDR3 length is 14 residues. The junction had 8 bases not matched to a gene; V was cut back by 4 bases and J by 8 bases. In DNA, the CDR3 is TGCAGTGCTATTTTAGCGGGAGCTTCGGGGGAGCTGTTTTTT. It translates to CSAILAGASGELFF.

The CDR3, as DNA: TGTGCCAGCAGCCCCGAGGGTGGTCAAATGGCTTTCTTT. As protein: CASSPEGGQMAFF. The J gene is TRBJ1-1, the V gene TRBV9; D not certain. With 4 bases removed from V and 11 bases from J, the gap between germline ends came to 18 bases. Germline V gene data show CDR1 as SGDLS and CDR2 as YYNGEE. The CDR3 is made up of 13 amino acids.

This clonotype was seen ten or more times. The genes are TRBV11-2 and TRBJ2-4; no reliable D call. Germline V gene data show CDR1 as SGHAT and CDR2 as FQNNGV. This CDR3 has 16 amino acids. V was pared by 0 bases and J by 0 bases, with 9 bases between. The CDR3 DNA is TGTGCCAGCAGCTTAGATTCGTCGCTAGCCAAAAACATTCAGTACTTC. Amino acids: CASSLDSSLAKNIQYF.

This clonotype was recorded many times. The rearrangement joins TRBV2 to TRBJ1-2, with a possible D match to TRBD1 (6 bases). The CDR3 runs 12 residues. Deletions cut 7 bases from V and 5 bases from J, with 11 bases between. Germline loops: CDR1 SNHLY, CDR2 FYNNEI. The CDR3 coding sequence is TGTGCCAGCAACGACGGGACATATGGCTACACCTTC. This translates into CASNDGTYGYTF.